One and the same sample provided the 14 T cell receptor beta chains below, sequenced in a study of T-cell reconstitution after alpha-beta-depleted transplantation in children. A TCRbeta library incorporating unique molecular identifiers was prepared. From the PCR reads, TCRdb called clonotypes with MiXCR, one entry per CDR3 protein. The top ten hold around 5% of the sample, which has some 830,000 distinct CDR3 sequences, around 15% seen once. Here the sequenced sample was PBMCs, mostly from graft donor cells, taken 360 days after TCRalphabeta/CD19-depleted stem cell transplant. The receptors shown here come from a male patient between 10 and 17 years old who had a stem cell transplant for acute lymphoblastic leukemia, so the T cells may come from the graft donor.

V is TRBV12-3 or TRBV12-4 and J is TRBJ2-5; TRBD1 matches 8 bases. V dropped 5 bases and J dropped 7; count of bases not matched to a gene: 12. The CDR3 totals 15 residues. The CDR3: CASSTWDRPSGTQYF. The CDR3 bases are TGTGCCAGCAGTACTTGGGACAGGCCCTCAGGGACCCAGTACTTC.

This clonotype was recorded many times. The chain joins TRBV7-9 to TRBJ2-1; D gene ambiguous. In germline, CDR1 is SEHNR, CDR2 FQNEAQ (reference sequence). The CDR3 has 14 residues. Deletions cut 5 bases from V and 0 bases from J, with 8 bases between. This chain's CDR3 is CASSRFSSYNEQFF. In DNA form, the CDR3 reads TGTGCCAGCAGCCGATTTAGCTCCTACAATGAGCAGTTCTTC.

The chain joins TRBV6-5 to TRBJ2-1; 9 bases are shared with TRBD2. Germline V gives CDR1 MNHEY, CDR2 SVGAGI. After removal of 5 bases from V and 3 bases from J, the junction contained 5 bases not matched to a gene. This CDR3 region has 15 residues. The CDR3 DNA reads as TGTGCCAGCAGTCCCGGGACTAGCTTCTACAATGAGCAGTTCTTC. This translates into CASSPGTSFYNEQFF.

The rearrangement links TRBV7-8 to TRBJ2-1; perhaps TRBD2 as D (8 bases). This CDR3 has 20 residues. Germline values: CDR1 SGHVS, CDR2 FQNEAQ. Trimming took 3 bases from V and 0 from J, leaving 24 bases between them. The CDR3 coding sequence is TGTGCCAGCAGCTTCCCTCGGGGGGGAGAGGGGGCAATCTCCTACAATGAGCAGTTCTTC. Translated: CASSFPRGGEGAISYNEQFF.

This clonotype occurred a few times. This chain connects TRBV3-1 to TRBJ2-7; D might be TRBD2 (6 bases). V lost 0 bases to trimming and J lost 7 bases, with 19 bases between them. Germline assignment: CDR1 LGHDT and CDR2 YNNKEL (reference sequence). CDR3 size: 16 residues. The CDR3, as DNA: TGTGCCAGCAGCCAAGATGGGAACGGGAGAACGGGGGAGCAGTACTTC. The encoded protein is CASSQDGNGRTGEQYF.

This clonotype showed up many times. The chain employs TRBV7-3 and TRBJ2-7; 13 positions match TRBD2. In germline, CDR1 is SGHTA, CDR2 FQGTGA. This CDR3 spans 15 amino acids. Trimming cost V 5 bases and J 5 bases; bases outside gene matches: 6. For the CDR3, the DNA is TGTGCCAGCAGCCAAGGACTAGCGGGAGTCGACGAGCAGTACTTC. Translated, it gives CASSQGLAGVDEQYF.

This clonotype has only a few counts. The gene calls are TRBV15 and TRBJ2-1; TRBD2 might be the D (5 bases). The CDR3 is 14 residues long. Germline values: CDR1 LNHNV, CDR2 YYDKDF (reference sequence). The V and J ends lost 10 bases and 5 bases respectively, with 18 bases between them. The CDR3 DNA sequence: TGTGCCATCATGGCCTCGGCTAGCCACAATGAGCAGTTCTTC. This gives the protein CAIMASASHNEQFF.

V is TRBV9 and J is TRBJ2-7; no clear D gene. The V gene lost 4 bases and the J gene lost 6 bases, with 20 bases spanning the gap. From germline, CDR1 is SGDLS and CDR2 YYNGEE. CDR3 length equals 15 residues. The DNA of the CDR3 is TGTGCCAGCAGCCCCCAGACGTCGTTAGTGGGCGAGCAGTACTTC. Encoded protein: CASSPQTSLVGEQYF.

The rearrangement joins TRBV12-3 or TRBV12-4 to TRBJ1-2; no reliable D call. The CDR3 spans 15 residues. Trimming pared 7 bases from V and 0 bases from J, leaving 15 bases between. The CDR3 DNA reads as TGTGCCAGCACCTCCCAAGGGTTAGCTAACTATGGCTACACCTTC. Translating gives CASTSQGLANYGYTF.

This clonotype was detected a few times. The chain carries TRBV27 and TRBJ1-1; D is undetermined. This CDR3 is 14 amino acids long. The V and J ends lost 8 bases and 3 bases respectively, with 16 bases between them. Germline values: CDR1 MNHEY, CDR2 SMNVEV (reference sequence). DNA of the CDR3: TGTGCCAGCGGGATCATTTCTAGGGACACTGAAGCTTTCTTT. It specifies CASGIISRDTEAFF.

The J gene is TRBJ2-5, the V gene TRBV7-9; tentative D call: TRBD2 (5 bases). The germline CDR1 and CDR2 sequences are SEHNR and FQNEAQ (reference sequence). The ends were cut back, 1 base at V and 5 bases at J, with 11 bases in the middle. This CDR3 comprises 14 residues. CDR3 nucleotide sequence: TGTGCCAGCAGCTTAGGGGGAGACGGGGAGACCCAGTACTTC. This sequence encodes CASSLGGDGETQYF.

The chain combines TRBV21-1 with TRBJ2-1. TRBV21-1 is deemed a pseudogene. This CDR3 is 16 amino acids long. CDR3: CASSNKILTSYNEQFF. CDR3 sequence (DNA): TGTGCCAGCAGCAACAAGATCCTAACTTCCTACAATGAGCAGTTCTTC.

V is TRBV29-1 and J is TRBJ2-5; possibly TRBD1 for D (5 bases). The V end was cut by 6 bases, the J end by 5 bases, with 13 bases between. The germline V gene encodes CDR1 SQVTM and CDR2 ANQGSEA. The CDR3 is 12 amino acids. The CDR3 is CSVAQGWETQYF. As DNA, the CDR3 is TGCAGCGTGGCTCAGGGCTGGGAGACCCAGTACTTC.

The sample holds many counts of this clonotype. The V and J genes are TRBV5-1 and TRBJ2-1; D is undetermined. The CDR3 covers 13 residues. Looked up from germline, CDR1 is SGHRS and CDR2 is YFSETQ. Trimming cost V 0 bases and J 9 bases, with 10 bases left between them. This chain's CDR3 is CASSLGPNVEQFF. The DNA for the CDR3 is TGCGCCAGCAGCTTGGGCCCCAATGTTGAGCAGTTCTTC.